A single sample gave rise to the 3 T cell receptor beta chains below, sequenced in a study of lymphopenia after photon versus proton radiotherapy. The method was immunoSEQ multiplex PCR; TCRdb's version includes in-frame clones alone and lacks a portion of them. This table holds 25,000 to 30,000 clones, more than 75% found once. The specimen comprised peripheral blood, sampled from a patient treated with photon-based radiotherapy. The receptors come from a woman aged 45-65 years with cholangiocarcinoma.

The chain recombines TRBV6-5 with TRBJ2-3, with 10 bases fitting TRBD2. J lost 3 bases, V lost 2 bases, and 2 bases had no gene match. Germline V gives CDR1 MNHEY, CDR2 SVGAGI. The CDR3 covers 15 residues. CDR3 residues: CASSYGLAVTDTQYF. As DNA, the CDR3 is TGTGCCAGCAGTTACGGACTAGCGGTGACAGATACGCAGTATTTT.

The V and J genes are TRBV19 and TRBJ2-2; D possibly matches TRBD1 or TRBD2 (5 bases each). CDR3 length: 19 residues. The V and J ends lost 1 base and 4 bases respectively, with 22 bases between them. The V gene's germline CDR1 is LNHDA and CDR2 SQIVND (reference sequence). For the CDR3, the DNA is TGTGCCAGTAGTATAGCGGGACGGCGGAGCATCGAAGGCACCGGGGAGCTGTTTTTT. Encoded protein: CASSIAGRRSIEGTGELFF.

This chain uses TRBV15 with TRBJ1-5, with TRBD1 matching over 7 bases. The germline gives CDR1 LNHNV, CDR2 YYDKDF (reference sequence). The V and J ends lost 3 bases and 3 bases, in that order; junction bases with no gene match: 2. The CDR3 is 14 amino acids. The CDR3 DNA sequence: TGTGCCACCAGCAGGGAGGGGGCCAATCAGCCCCAGCATTTT. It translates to CATSREGANQPQHF.